A selection of T cell receptor beta chains follows, all from one sample in a study of shared clonotypes between healthy human individuals. Clones were sequenced by immunoSEQ multiplex PCR, and TCRdb holds only the in-frame ones, with some missing. The table lists about half a million clones, 79% of them singletons. The sequencing input was PBMCs. Receptors originate from a woman aged 40 to 50 in good health. Some clones in this sample may be carry-over from other donors' samples. Both conserved end residues are part of each CDR3. D genes are given only for firm matches. Clone sizes are given selectively: once, few, many, or a class where the clone is expanded.

DNA	CDR3	D	length	V	J	size
TGTGCCAGCAGCTTCCCAAATCAGCCCCAGCATTTT	CASSFPNQPQHF	-	12	TRBV7-2	TRBJ1-5	-
TGTGCCAGCAGCCCCCCGGGGAGCAGCCTCAATACGCAGTATTTT	CASSPPGSSLNTQYF	-	15	TRBV7-8	TRBJ2-3	many
TGTGCCAGCAGCTTAGACCGGGCCTCCTACAATGAGCAGTTCTTC	CASSLDRASYNEQFF	-	15	TRBV7-3	TRBJ2-1	-
TGTGCCAGCAGCGTAGCTGGCAGCCCCCTGACCGGGGATGGCTACACCTTC	CASSVAGSPLTGDGYTF	-	17	TRBV9	TRBJ1-2	-
TGTGCCAGCAGTAGCAGGAATACCTACGAGCAGTACTTC	CASSSRNTYEQYF	-	13	TRBV6-1	TRBJ2-7	-
TGTGCCAGCAGCTCCGGACTAGCGACATACAATGAGCAGTTCTTC	CASSSGLATYNEQFF	TRBD2	15	TRBV11-2	TRBJ2-1	-
TGTGCCTGGAGTAACCCTCGGCGGGGGAATTCACCCCTCCACTTT	CAWSNPRRGNSPLHF	-	15	TRBV30	TRBJ1-6	-
TGTGCCAGCAGCTGGGGAGGAGACACAGATACGCAGTATTTT	CASSWGGDTDTQYF	-	14	TRBV5-6	TRBJ2-3	-
TGTGCCAGCAGCGTACACCAGGTGTCCGGGGAGCTGTTTTTT	CASSVHQVSGELFF	-	14	TRBV9	TRBJ2-2	-
TGCGCCAGCAGCTTGGCCAGGACTAGCGGGGGTAGCACAGATACGCAGTATTTT	CASSLARTSGGSTDTQYF	TRBD2	18	TRBV5-1	TRBJ2-3	once
TGTGCCAGCAGTTCGCCACTAGCGGGAGGGTGGCATGAGCAGTTCTTC	CASSSPLAGGWHEQFF	TRBD2	16	TRBV27	TRBJ2-1	-